The 9 T cell receptor beta chains given below trace back to one sample, sequenced in a study of T cells after yellow fever vaccination. Via MiXCR, TCRdb re-called the 5' RACE reads, giving one row per CDR3 protein. Here the sample spans under 300,000 distinct CDR3 sequences, approximately 6.8% being singletons. Sequenced here: CD4+ T cells sorted from PBMCs, sampled on the day of the yellow fever booster vaccination. The receptors originated from a man aged 25-40 years who received the YFV17D yellow fever vaccine.

This clonotype was seen ten or more times. The chain recombines TRBV2 with TRBJ2-2; 10 nucleotides match TRBD2. J was trimmed by 2 bases and V by 4 bases; bases with no gene match: 1. Germline assignment: CDR1 SNHLY and CDR2 FYNNEI. This CDR3 contains 15 residues. This CDR3 reads CASSASGSNTGELFF. The DNA for the CDR3 is TGTGCCAGCAGTGCTAGCGGGAGTAACACCGGGGAGCTGTTTTTT.

Details on this clonotype: A read error is possible here, since a much larger clone lies one base away. V gene TRBV28 combines with J gene TRBJ2-7; 8 bases match TRBD1. Germline V gene lookup returns CDR1 MDHEN and CDR2 SYDVKM. This CDR3 comprises 13 residues. Here the CDR3 DNA reads TGTGCCAGCAGTGCCAGGGGGCTCTACGAGCAGCACTTC. Residues: CASSARGLYEQHF.

This clonotype was detected a few times. The CDR3 DNA reads TGCAGTGCTAGAATGAGCGGGAGGGTGTACAATGAGCAGTTCTTC. This encodes CSARMSGRVYNEQFF. The J gene is TRBJ2-1, the V gene TRBV20-1; 10 positions agree with TRBD2. This CDR3 comprises 15 residues. Germline V lookup: CDR1 DFQATT, CDR2 SNEGSKA (reference sequence). Trimming removed 2 bases from V and 4 bases from J; junction bases left unmatched: 5.

This clonotype was seen a handful of times. The chain has TRBV19 and TRBJ1-4; TRBD1 agrees at 7 bases. The CDR3 sequence is 14 residues long. Germline lookup yields CDR1 LNHDA and CDR2 SQIVND (reference sequence). V shed 4 bases and J 7 bases; nucleotides not matched to a gene: 6. CDR3 amino acids: CASSTYRGSEKLFF. Here the CDR3 DNA reads TGTGCCAGTAGTACCTACAGGGGATCTGAAAAACTGTTTTTT.

In its sample, this clonotype was seen many times. V gene TRBV9 combines with J gene TRBJ1-1; D is possibly TRBD1 (6 bases). CDR1 and CDR2 (germline): SGDLS, YYNGEE. The V end was cut by 2 bases, the J end by 0 bases, with 8 bases between. The CDR3 consists of 14 residues. The CDR3, as DNA: TGTGCCAGCAGCGTCGAGGGGGTGAACACTGAAGCTTTCTTT. Translating it yields CASSVEGVNTEAFF.

Ten or more counts support this clonotype. The chain employs TRBV29-1 and TRBJ2-7, with 7 bases identical to TRBD1. Germline loops: CDR1 SQVTM, CDR2 ANQGSEA. V lost 4 bases and J lost 7; bases outside the gene matches: 7. The CDR3 totals 12 residues. The CDR3 sequence is CSVALGTVEQYF. CDR3 nucleotides: TGCAGCGTTGCCCTCGGGACAGTTGAGCAGTACTTC.

This clonotype was detected once. This chain links TRBV29-1 with TRBJ2-1, with 11 bases lining up with TRBD2. The germline CDR1 and CDR2 sequences are SQVTM and ANQGSEA. The CDR3 contains 13 residues. Germline trimming cut 8 bases from V and 9 bases from J; bases unmatched to any gene: 9. The CDR3 loop reads CSITSGRWGEQFF. DNA of the CDR3: TGCAGCATCACTAGCGGGAGATGGGGTGAGCAGTTCTTC.

This chain uses TRBV9 with TRBJ1-6; 8 bases are shared with TRBD1. V trimming: 4 bases; J trimming: 8 bases; junction bases outside the gene matches: 8. The CDR3 has 15 amino acids. Germline V lookup: CDR1 SGDLS, CDR2 YYNGEE. The CDR3 DNA reads as TGTGCCAGCAGCAGCCAGGGGGCGAGGGATTCACCCCTCCACTTT. It is translated as CASSSQGARDSPLHF.

This clonotype was recorded at least ten times. This chain joins TRBV18 and TRBJ2-3; 10 bases fit TRBD2. Germline values: CDR1 KGHSH, CDR2 LQKENI. V trimming: 3 bases; J trimming: 3 bases; junction bases outside the gene matches: 3. The CDR3 is 15 amino acids. CDR3 region: CASSPASGRTDTQYF. The CDR3 DNA reads as TGTGCCAGCTCACCGGCTAGCGGGAGAACAGATACGCAGTATTTT.